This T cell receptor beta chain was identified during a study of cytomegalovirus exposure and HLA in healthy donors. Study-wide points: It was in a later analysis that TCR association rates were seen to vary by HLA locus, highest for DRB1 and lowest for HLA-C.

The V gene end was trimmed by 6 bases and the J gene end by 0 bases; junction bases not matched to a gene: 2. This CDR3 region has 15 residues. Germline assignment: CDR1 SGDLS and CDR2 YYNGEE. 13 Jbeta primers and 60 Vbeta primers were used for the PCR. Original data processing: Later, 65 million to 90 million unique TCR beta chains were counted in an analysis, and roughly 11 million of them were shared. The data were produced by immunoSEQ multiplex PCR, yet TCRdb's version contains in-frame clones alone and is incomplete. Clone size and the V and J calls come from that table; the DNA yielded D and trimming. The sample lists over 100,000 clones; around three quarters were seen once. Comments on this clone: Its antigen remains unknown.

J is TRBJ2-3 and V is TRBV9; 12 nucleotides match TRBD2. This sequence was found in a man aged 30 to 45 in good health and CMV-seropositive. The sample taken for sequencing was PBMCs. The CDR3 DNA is TGTGCCAGCACTAGCGGGGGGGTAAGCACAGATACGCAGTATTTT. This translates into CASTSGGVSTDTQYF.